One sample yielded the 5 T cell receptor beta chains listed below, sequenced in a study of cytomegalovirus exposure and HLA in healthy donors. PCR involved 60 Vbeta and 13 Jbeta primers. TCRdb's table, derived via immunoSEQ multiplex PCR, lists solely in-frame clones and lacks some. The repertoire holds tens of thousands of clones, with around three quarters as singletons. Material: PBMCs. The receptors shown here come from a male donor in good health and CMV-seronegative.

The rearrangement joins TRBV7-3 to TRBJ1-1; D perhaps matches TRBD1 (5 bases). The CDR3 runs 13 residues. Germline V gene lookup returns CDR1 SGHTA and CDR2 FQGTGA. Trimming pared 1 base from V and 5 bases from J, leaving 8 bases between. The CDR3 nucleotides are TGTGCCAGCAGCTTAATGGGGGGGACTGAAGCTTTCTTT. Protein sequence: CASSLMGGTEAFF.

The rearrangement uses TRBV19 and TRBJ1-2; D is unclear. The germline CDR1 and CDR2 sequences are LNHDA and SQIVND (reference sequence). CDR3 length equals 14 residues. Trimming pared 4 bases from V and 1 base from J, leaving 10 bases between. CDR3 nucleotide sequence: TGTGCCAGTAGTACCCCCCCAAATAACTATGGCTACACCTTC. Its protein product is CASSTPPNNYGYTF.

J is TRBJ1-2 and V is TRBV27; D is unclear. Germline CDR1 MNHEY, CDR2 SMNVEV (reference sequence). CDR3 size: 13 residues. Trimming removed 7 bases from V and 6 bases from J, with 15 bases in between. CDR3 residues: CASNQTDGDGYTF. The CDR3 nucleotides read TGTGCCAGCAATCAAACGGACGGGGATGGCTACACCTTC.

This clone was recorded at least ten times. This chain uses TRBV6-5 with TRBJ2-1, with 9 bases aligning to TRBD1. Germline values: CDR1 MNHEY, CDR2 SVGAGI. The V and J ends lost 0 bases and 6 bases, in that order; junction bases with no gene match: 0. The CDR3 spans 14 residues. CDR3 coding DNA: TGTGCCAGCAGTTACTCGACAGGGGGCAATGAGCAGTTCTTC. This translates into CASSYSTGGNEQFF.

This chain joins TRBV19 and TRBJ1-2; 8 bases are a match to TRBD1. The CDR3 is 17 residues long. V lost 8 bases to trimming and J lost 4 bases; unmatched junction nucleotides: 18. The germline gives CDR1 LNHDA, CDR2 SQIVND (reference sequence). CDR3 sequence (DNA): TGTGCCAGTGAGGACGGACAGGGTCCTCCCTTCACCTATGGCTACACCTTC. Translating it yields CASEDGQGPPFTYGYTF.